This TCR beta chain was observed in a study of regulatory T cells in long-lasting Graves disease. Study at large: More than 5 years of antithyroid drugs with positive TSH receptor antibodies defined persistent Graves' disease.

This clonotype was recorded many times. This sample's time point: persistent/refractory GD, antithyroid drugs over 5 years with positive TRAb. PBMCs provided the RNA from which the TCR library was made. Relying on iRepertoire HTBI primers and Arm-PCR of CDR3 regions, the team built TCR beta libraries. Using its own MiXCR run on the multiplex PCR reads, TCRdb lists one record per CDR3 protein. The data contain some 370,000 distinct CDR3 sequences, 20% to 25% of them seen just once; the ten biggest clones take up less than 25%. CDR3 length equals 14 residues. V gave up 5 bases and J gave up 4 bases, with 12 bases separating them. CDR1 is SGHTA, CDR2 FQGNSA, per germline.

This TCR was recovered from a female donor with Graves disease. The chain carries TRBV7-2 and TRBJ1-3, with TRBD1 as a possible D gene (5 bases). The sequences come from peripheral blood mononuclear cells (PBMCs), collected when the disease was refractory, from a patient treated with antithyroid drugs. The DNA for the CDR3 is TGTGCCAGCAGCCGGACACCTTTCGGAAACACCATATATTTT. Translation: CASSRTPFGNTIYF.